The 9 T cell receptor beta chains below come from one sample, sequenced in a study of post-analysis software for immune sequencing data. For these receptors, no antigen is known. Study-level points and caveats: There were five or six TRBV segments more frequent in patients than controls, and TRBV5-6, TRBV5-1 and TRBV20-1 were among them.

TCR beta cDNA libraries had unique molecular identifiers. MiXCR was run by TCRdb on the PCR reads, yielding one entry per CDR3 protein. The profile shows hundreds of thousands of distinct CDR3 sequences, about 60% of them singletons. Material for sequencing was blood. These receptors all stem from a girl aged 2-10 years with multiple sclerosis.

The rearrangement links TRBV6-5 to TRBJ2-1, with TRBD1 matching 9 bases. There are 14 residues in the CDR3. The V and J ends lost 1 base and 14 bases, in that order; junction bases with no gene match: 9. Germline V gene data show CDR1 as MNHEY and CDR2 as SVGAGI. The CDR3 coding sequence is TGTGCCAGCAGTTACTTTCCGGGACAGGGAGAAAAGTTCTTC. This translates into CASSYFPGQGEKFF.

The genes are TRBV6-6 and TRBJ1-5, with D hard to call. The V and J ends lost 6 bases and 2 bases respectively, with 11 bases between them. Germline CDR1 MNHNY, CDR2 SVGAGI (reference sequence). The CDR3 runs to 14 residues. This chain's CDR3 is CASRDLGGNQPQHF. Here the CDR3 DNA reads TGTGCCAGCAGGGATCTAGGAGGCAATCAGCCCCAGCATTTT.

V is TRBV12-3 or TRBV12-4 and J is TRBJ2-1; TRBD1 matches 7 bases. This CDR3 has 15 amino acids. V lost 7 bases and J lost 4; bases outside the gene matches: 10. The CDR3, as DNA: TGTGCCAGCACTTTCAGTACAGGGGCTTACAATGAGCAGTTCTTC. This codes for CASTFSTGAYNEQFF.

This chain connects TRBV7-2 to TRBJ2-4; 8 nucleotides match TRBD2. V was clipped by 2 bases and J by 8 bases; unmatched bases: 8. Germline V CDR1 and CDR2: SGHTA, FQGNSA. This CDR3 has 15 amino acids. CDR3 DNA: TGTGCCAGCAGCTTACGGAACGGGGGGGAGGACATTCAGTACTTC. It codes for CASSLRNGGEDIQYF. The complete variable domain, with remaining parts taken from reference TRBV7-2 and TRBJ2-4, reads GAGVSQSPSNKVTEKGKDVELRCDPISGHTALYWYRQSLGQGLEFLIYFQGNSAPDKSGLPSDRFSAERTGGSVSTLTIQRTQQEDSAVYLCASSLRNGGEDIQYFGAGTRLSVL.

Concerning this clonotype itself: The junction shows a germline mismatch at one end, possibly a read error. V is TRBV12-3 or TRBV12-4 and J is TRBJ2-2, with D possibly being TRBD1 (6 bases). The CDR3 loop spans 19 amino acids. CDR3 DNA sequence: TGTGCCAGCAGTGAATCTTGGACAGAGGACCAGTACGACACCGGGGAGCTGTTCTTT. Its protein is CASSESWTEDQYDTGELFF.

J is TRBJ1-1 and V is TRBV7-9; TRBD1 agrees at 7 bases. CDR3 size: 15 residues. Looked up from germline, CDR1 is SEHNR and CDR2 is FQNEAQ (reference sequence). J lost 6 bases, V lost 5 bases, and 12 bases had no gene match. The CDR3, as DNA: TGTGCCAGCAGCCCCCCGACAGGGACTAGCGCTGAAGCTTTCTTT. Its protein product is CASSPPTGTSAEAFF.

This clonotype was detected only a few times. The rearrangement links TRBV10-3 to TRBJ1-2; D gene ambiguous. The CDR3 sequence is 13 residues long. Deletions cut 0 bases from V and 6 bases from J, with 8 bases between. CDR1 is ENHRY, CDR2 SYGVKD, per germline. The CDR3 protein is CAISESGDHGYTF. Written as DNA, the CDR3 is TGTGCCATCAGTGAGTCAGGCGACCATGGCTACACCTTC.

The J gene is TRBJ1-2, the V gene TRBV2; no definite D call. From germline, CDR1 is SNHLY and CDR2 FYNNEI. This CDR3 has 14 residues. With 0 bases removed from V and 6 bases from J, the gap between germline ends came to 11 bases. Here the CDR3 reads CASSEARQTNGYTF. In DNA form, the CDR3 reads TGTGCCAGCAGTGAAGCCCGACAAACTAATGGCTACACCTTC.

The chain is built from TRBV20-1 and TRBJ2-7, with D perhaps TRBD2 (7 bases). V was clipped by 3 bases and J by 10 bases, with 16 bases between them. Germline CDR1 is DFQATT and CDR2 is SNEGSKA (reference sequence). The CDR3 contains 12 residues. CDR3 amino acids: CSARAGAPPQYF. Written as DNA, the CDR3 is TGCAGTGCTAGGGCGGGGGCCCCCCCCCAGTACTTC.